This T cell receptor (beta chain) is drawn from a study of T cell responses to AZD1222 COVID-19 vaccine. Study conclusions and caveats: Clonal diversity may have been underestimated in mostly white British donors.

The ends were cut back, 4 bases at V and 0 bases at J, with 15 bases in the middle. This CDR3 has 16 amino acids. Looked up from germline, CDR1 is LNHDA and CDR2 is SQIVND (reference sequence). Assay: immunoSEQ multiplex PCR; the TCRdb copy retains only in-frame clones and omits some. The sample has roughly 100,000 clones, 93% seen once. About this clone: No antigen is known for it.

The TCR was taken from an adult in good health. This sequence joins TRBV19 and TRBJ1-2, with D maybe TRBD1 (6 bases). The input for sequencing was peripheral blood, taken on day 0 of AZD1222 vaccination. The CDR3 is CASSRSGTNPNYGYTF. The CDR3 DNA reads TGTGCCAGTAGTAGATCCGGGACAAATCCTAACTATGGCTACACCTTC. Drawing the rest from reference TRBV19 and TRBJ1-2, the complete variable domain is DGGITQSPKYLFRKEGQNVTLSCEQNLNHDAMYWYRQDPGQGLRLIYYSQIVNDFQKGDIAEGYSVSREKKESFPLTVTSAQKNPTAFYLCASSRSGTNPNYGYTFGSGTRLTVV.